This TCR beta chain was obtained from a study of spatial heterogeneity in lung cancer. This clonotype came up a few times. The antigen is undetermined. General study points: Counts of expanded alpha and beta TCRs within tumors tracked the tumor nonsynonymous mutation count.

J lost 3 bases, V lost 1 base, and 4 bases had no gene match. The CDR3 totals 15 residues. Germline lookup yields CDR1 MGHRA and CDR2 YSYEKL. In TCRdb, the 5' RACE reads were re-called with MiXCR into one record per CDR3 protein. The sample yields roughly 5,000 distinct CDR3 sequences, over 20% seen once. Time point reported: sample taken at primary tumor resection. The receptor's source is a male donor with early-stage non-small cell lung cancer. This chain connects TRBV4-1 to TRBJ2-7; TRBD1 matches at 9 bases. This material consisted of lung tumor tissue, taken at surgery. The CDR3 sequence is CASSQGQGEGYEQYF. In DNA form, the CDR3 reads TGCGCCAGCAGCCAAGGACAGGGGGAAGGCTACGAGCAGTACTTC.